The rows below give T cell receptor beta chains drawn from one sample of a study of cytomegalovirus exposure and HLA in healthy donors. This table comes from immunoSEQ multiplex PCR, and its TCRdb copy is limited to in-frame clones, with some not included. This repertoire shows roughly 120,000 clones, roughly 90% found once; its top ten account for around 1.9%. The sample was PBMCs. The receptors shown here come from a woman aged 18-35 years in good health and CMV-seronegative. Each CDR3 is given without its conserved first and last residue.

v_gene,CDR3aa
TRBV30,AWSVGGAETQY
TRBV14,ASSQTGIVTGELF
TRBV2,ATQRGGPISEQY
TRBV6-5,ASSWDSSSYNEQF
TRBV5-6,ASSPTRGDTGELF
TRBV7-3,ASSPGLARETQY
TRBV6-4,ASSDPGTSGSDTQY
TRBV2,ASSANRDRYSPLH
TRBV7-3,ASSPDRGRADTQY
TRBV4-3,ASSQERTGRETQY
TRBV7-8,ASSSRVRLRQETQY
TRBV5-6,ASSSYGTGPYGYT
TRBV9,ASSAPTGPHLANEKLF
TRBV27,ASSLQGGNQPQH
TRBV9,ASSASLPTPSNYGYT
TRBV7-3,ASSFSRELHQF
TRBV6-4,ASRPQQGTEAF
TRBV28,ASSFLRVTGELF
TRBV4-2,ASSPEAAGGPETQY
TRBV4-3,ASSLSDRGGYQPQH
TRBV19,ASIGAGGPTGELF
TRBV30,AWSVGASVLAGELF
TRBV11-2,ASRNIRQGRMNTEAF
TRBV6-1,ASSEQPGGQETQY
TRBV5-5,ASSLGAQSYGYT
TRBV23-1,ASSQSQRREGNQPQH
TRBV27,ASSLFPGLSGNTIY
TRBV6-5,ASSPTLNTEAF
TRBV6-5,ASSSAANIGNTIY